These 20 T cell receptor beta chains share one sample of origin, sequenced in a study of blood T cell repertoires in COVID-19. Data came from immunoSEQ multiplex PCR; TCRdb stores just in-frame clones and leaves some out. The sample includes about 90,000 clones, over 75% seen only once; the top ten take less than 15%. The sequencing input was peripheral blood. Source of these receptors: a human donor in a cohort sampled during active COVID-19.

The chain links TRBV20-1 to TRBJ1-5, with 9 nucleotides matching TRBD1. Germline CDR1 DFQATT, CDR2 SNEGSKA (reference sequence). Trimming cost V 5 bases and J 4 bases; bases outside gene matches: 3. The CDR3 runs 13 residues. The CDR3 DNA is TGCAGTGCTGGTGGACAGGGGAATCAGCCCCAGCATTTT. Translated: CSAGGQGNQPQHF.

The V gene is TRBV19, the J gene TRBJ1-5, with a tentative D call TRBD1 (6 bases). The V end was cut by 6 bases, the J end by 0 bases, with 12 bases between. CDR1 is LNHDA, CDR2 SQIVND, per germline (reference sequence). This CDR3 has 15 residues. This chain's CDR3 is CASSSGDYSNQPQHF. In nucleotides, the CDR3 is TGTGCCAGTAGCTCAGGGGACTATAGCAATCAGCCCCAGCATTTT.

The CDR3 bases are TGTGCCTGGAGTGAGAGGGTATACCCCAACTATGGCTACACCTTC. Amino acid sequence: CAWSERVYPNYGYTF. The chain joins TRBV30 to TRBJ1-2; D gene uncertain. Germline-derived CDR1 and CDR2 are GTSNPN and SVGIG (reference sequence). V was cut by 1 base and J by 2 bases, with 14 bases left in between. CDR3 size: 15 residues. Combining the CDR3 with reference TRBV30 and TRBJ1-2 gives the whole variable domain SQTIHQWPATLVQPVGSPLSLECTVEGTSNPNLYWYRQAAGRGLQLLFYSVGIGQISSEVPQNLSASRPQDRQFILSSKKLLLSDSGFYLCAWSERVYPNYGYTFGSGTRLTVV.

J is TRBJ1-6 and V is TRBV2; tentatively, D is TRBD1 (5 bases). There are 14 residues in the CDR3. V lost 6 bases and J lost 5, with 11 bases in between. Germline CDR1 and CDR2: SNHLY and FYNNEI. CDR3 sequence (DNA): TGTGCCAGCAGGCCCCAAGGGGATAATTCACCCCTCCACTTT. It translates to CASRPQGDNSPLHF.

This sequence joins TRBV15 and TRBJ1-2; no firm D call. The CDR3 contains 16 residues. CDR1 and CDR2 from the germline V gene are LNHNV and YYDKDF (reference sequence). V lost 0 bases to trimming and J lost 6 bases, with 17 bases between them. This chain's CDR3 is CATSRDMAGREDGYTF. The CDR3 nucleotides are TGTGCCACCAGCAGAGATATGGCGGGGAGGGAGGATGGCTACACCTTC.

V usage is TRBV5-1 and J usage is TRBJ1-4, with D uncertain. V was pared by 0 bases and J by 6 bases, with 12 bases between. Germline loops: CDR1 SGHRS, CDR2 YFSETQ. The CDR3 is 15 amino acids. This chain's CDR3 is CASSLGASQHEKLFF. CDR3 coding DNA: TGCGCCAGCAGCTTGGGGGCAAGCCAACATGAAAAACTGTTTTTT.

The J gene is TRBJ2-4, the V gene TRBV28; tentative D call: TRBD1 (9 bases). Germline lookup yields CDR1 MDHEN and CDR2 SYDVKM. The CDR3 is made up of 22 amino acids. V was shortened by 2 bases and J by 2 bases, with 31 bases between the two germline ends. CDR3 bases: TGTGCCAGCAGTTTACCTAAACCCGGACAGGGGATAGCTAGCGGGTCCAAAAACATTCAGTACTTC. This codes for CASSLPKPGQGIASGSKNIQYF.

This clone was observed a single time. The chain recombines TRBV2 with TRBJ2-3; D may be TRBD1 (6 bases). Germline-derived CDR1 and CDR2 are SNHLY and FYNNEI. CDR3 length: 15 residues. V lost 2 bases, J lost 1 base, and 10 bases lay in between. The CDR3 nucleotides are TGTGCCAGCAGTGAATTCAGGGGCGGCACAGATACGCAGTATTTT. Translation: CASSEFRGGTDTQYF.

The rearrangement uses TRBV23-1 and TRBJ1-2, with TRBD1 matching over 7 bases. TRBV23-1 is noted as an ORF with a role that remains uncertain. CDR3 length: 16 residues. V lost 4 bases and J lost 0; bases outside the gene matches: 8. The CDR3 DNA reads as TGCGCCAGCAGTCGATCGGACAGGAATTCTAACTATGGCTACACCTTC. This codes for CASSRSDRNSNYGYTF.

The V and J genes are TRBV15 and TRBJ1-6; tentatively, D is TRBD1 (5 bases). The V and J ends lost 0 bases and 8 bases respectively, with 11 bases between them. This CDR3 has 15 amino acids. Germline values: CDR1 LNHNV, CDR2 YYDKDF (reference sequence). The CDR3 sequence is CATSRDAQVDSPLHF. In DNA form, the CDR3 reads TGTGCCACCAGCAGAGATGCACAGGTCGATTCACCCCTCCACTTT. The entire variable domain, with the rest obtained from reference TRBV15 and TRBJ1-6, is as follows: DAMVIQNPRYQVTQFGKPVTLSCSQTLNHNVMYWYQQKSSQAPKLLFHYYDKDFNNEADTPDNFQSRRPNTSFCFLDIRSPGLGDTAMYLCATSRDAQVDSPLHFGNGTRLTVT.

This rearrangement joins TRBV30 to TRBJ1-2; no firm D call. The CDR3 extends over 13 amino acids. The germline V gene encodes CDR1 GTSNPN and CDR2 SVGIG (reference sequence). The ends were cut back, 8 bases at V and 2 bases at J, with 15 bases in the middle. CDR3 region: CAGRGKGNYGYTF. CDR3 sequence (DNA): TGTGCCGGGCGGGGTAAAGGGAACTATGGCTACACCTTC.

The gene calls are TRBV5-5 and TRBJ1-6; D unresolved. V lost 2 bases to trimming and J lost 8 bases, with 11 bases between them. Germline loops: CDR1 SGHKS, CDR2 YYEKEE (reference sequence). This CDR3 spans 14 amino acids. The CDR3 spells CASSFGGGDSPLHF. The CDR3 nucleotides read TGTGCCAGCAGCTTTGGAGGTGGAGATTCACCCCTCCACTTT. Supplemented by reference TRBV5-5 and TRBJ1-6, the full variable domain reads DAGVTQSPTHLIKTRGQQVTLRCSPISGHKSVSWYQQVLGQGPQFIFQYYEKEERGRGNFPDRFSARQFPNYSSELNVNALLLGDSALYLCASSFGGGDSPLHFGNGTRLTVT.

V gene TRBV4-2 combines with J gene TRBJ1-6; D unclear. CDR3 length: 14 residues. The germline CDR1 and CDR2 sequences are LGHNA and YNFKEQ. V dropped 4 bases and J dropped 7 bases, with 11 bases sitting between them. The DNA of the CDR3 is TGTGCCAGCAGCCGGTCAGTGGAGAATTCACCCCTCCACTTT. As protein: CASSRSVENSPLHF.

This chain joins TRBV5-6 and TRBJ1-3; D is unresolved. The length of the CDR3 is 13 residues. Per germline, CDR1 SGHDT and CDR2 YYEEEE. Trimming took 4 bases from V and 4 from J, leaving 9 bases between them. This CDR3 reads CASSDTWGNTIYF. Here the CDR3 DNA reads TGTGCCAGCAGCGACACCTGGGGAAACACCATATATTTT.

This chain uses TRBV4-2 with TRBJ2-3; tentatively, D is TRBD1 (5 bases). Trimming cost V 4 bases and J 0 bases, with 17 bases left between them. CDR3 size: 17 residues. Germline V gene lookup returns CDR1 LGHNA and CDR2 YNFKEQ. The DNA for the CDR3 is TGTGCCAGCAGCCTCCTAACCAGGGTTTCTAGCACAGATACGCAGTATTTT. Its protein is CASSLLTRVSSTDTQYF.

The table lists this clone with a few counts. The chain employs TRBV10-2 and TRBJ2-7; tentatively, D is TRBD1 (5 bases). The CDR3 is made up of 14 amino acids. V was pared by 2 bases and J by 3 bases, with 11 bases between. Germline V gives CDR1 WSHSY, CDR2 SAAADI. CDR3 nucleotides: TGCGCCAGCAGTGAGAGGGGTTCAGTCTACGAGCAGTACTTC. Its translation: CASSERGSVYEQYF.

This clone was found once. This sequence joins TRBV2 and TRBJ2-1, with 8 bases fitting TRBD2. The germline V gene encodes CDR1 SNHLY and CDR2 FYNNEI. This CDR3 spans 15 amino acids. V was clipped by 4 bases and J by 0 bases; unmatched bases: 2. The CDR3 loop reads CASSGRGGSYNEQFF. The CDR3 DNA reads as TGTGCCAGCAGTGGTCGGGGGGGCTCCTACAATGAGCAGTTCTTC.

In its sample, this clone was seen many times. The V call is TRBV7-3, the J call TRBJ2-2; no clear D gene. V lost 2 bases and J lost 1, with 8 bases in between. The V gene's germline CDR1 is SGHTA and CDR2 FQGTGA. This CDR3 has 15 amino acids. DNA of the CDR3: TGTGCCAGCAGCTTACTACCCCAGAACACCGGGGAGCTGTTTTTT. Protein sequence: CASSLLPQNTGELFF.

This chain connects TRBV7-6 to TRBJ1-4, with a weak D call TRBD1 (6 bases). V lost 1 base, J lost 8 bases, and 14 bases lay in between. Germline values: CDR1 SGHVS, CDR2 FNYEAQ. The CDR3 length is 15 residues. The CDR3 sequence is CASSLEQGFMEKLFF. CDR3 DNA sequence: TGTGCCAGCAGCTTAGAACAGGGCTTCATGGAAAAACTGTTTTTT.

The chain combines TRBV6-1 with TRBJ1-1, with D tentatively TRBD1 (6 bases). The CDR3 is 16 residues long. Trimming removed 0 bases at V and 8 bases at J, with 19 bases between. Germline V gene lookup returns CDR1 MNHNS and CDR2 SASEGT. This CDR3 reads CASSEAKGEGSEEAFF. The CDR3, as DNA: TGTGCCAGCAGTGAAGCGAAGGGGGAGGGATCGGAAGAAGCTTTCTTT.